What follows is one T cell receptor beta chain and its context. A few counts support this clone. It lacks a known antigen. The sample holds no much larger clone one base away, and base qualities are not on file. These data belong to a study of blood T cell repertoires in COVID-19 (dated by TCRdb to the early 2020s). With regard to the full study: Samples covering the acute and convalescent phases of COVID-19 were provided by collaborators in the United States, Italy and Spain. The dataset comprised deeply sampled blood TCRbeta repertoires from subjects exposed to, actively infected with, or recovered from COVID-19. The prospective study material was composed of cDNA or gDNA derived from T cells, B-cell-depleted T cells, or PBMCs. The repertoires were made available in a free public database intended to serve as a resource for research on the immune response to SARS-CoV-2. Samples were obtained from the ongoing ImmuneRACE study (first 160 participants) and from about 1,300 subjects provided by 6 global collaborators. A de-identified subject ID, COVID-19 status, age in years and sex were almost always included in the sample metadata. HLA class I and class II types, where available, came from metadata supplied by the sample provider rather than from assay-based typing. Points the paper makes about the study in general: The amount of clinical and demographic metadata varied by source and participant and was provided uncurated.

Each collaborating institution followed its own protocols to collect whole blood in K2EDTA tubes. For TCRbeta analysis, collaborators shipped samples in one of three forms: frozen whole blood, isolated PBMCs, or DNA extracted from either of those sample types. There are 13 amino acids in the CDR3, from cysteine to phenylalanine inclusive. Left in the record is the CDR3 DNA by itself, 39 bases read in frame from the first base. For CDR1 and CDR2, the germline V gene lists SGHRS and YFSETQ. V gives up 4 bases and J gives up 3 bases, and the segment between their germline ends measures 10 bases. The immunoSEQ Assay, a bias-controlled multiplex PCR, was used to amplify TCRbeta CDR3 regions from genomic DNA. The study's processing was this. Nucleated cell counts per sample were estimated from amplification of reference gene primers within the assay. Sequence reads were collapsed and filtered to measure the absolute abundance of every unique TCRbeta CDR3 rearrangement. For each sample, productive Simpson clonality was calculated by taking the square root of Simpson's diversity index across productive rearrangements. TCRdb took this table from immuneACCESS and kept in-frame rearrangements with V and J called. Such tables lack part of the clones; where checked against another copy, unresolved V genes explain under half of the gap, and the rest is unexplained. V, J and clone size derive from that table, while D and trimming were established from the DNA sequence. The sample table records about 190,000 clones; roughly 80% of these occur just once. The biggest ten clones account for roughly 12% of the sample.

Sample: peripheral blood. This clonotype was sampled from a woman between 50 and 59 years old with acute or convalescent COVID-19. The chain couples TRBV5-1 to TRBJ1-2; there is no confident call for the D gene. The sequenced DNA is TGCGCCAGCAGCCTAAACTTTGACTATGGCTACACCTTC. The encoded protein is CASSLNFDYGYTF.